The T cell receptor beta chain under discussion was sequenced for a study of PD-L1 blockade in urothelial cancer (dated by TCRdb to 2016 to 2017). About the investigation overall: Every patient began therapy in about 2014 and was given atezolizumab 1,200 mg intravenously every 3 weeks. Durable clinical benefit was defined as progression-free survival longer than 6 months, and TCR features were also tested against progression-free and overall survival. Whole exome sequencing and RNA sequencing of pretreatment tumors were performed alongside TCR sequencing in the same patients. Durable clinical benefit was achieved by nine patients and was not achieved by 20 patients. About nine tenths of the roughly 29 patients were males with bladder-origin urothelial cancer, and about 60% of the 29 reported a prior smoking history. Pretreatment blood TCR-seq was available for about 30 patients, at least one posttreatment blood collection was obtained for roughly 25 patients, and tumor TCR-seq was available for roughly 25 patients. The study, an exploratory multi-omic analysis, examined somatic, immune and clinical correlates of response to PD-L1 blockade with atezolizumab in urothelial cancer. A median of approximately 140,000 T cells and 83,000 or so unique TCRs was obtained from blood samples, and a median clonality of roughly 0.08 was observed. Patients had an ECOG performance status of 0 or 1 and had received between 0 and 3 prior chemotherapy regimens. Blood samples were analyzed at 3 weeks after treatment start (second dose) and at 6 weeks after treatment start. Pretreatment tumor samples, along with matched peripheral blood collected serially before and after atezolizumab treatment, underwent TCR sequencing. Results and caveats for the whole study, not just this receptor: At 3 weeks after the start of treatment, tumor-associated TCR clones in peripheral blood had expanded more in patients with durable benefit (n ≈ 24, p = 0.022). Because the sample size was small (n of about 29) and many exploratory analyses were performed, the results are intended to be hypothesis-generating. A pretreatment peripheral blood TCR clonality below the median was linked to improved progression-free and overall survival.

The time point label for this specimen denotes: peripheral blood 6 weeks after treatment start. The cohort included 29 patients with locally advanced or metastatic urothelial carcinoma who were treated at Memorial Sloan Kettering on a trial protocol. Peripheral blood mononuclear cells were collected pretreatment and during treatment, with between 1 and 8 total time points obtained per patient. The Qiagen DNeasy Blood extraction kit was used to purify genomic DNA from total PBMCs and tumor samples. PBMCs were collected pretreatment and during treatment and were isolated and stored as previously described. V lost 0 bases and J lost 1 base; the stretch between them is 7 bases long. CDR1 is given as SGDLS and CDR2 as YYNGEE, both from the germline V gene. The CDR3 measures 14 amino acids from cysteine to phenylalanine. The kept DNA is CDR3 alone, 42 bases in frame from the first base. For this clone: The antigen this receptor binds is unknown. No much larger clone exists at a distance of one base, and base qualities are not known.

Synthetic TCR analog templates were spiked into each PCR to estimate absolute template abundance from read counts. TCRbeta CDR3 regions were amplified from genomic DNA with bias-controlled V and J gene primers using the immunoSEQ assay. Sequencing of rearranged TCRbeta segments was performed at approximately 20X coverage. Processing in the source paper ran as follows. Sequencing errors were corrected by clustering, and CDR3s were annotated against IMGT so that V, D and J genes could be assigned. Downstream analyses used only productive TCRbeta rearrangements, leaving out any out-of-frame or stop-codon sequences. Clonality was computed as one minus Shannon entropy normalized by the log of the number of unique productive sequences. Clones differing between time points or between blood and tumor were identified by Fisher's exact test with Benjamini-Hochberg correction at adjusted p below 0.01. The clones in this table, taken by TCRdb from immuneACCESS, are in-frame only. Not every clone is retained; where verified, under half of the shortfall comes from an unresolved V gene, and the cause of the rest is unknown. V, J and clone size are taken as reported in that table, and D and trimming were inferred from the DNA itself. This sample has more than 95,000 clones in its table, and about 89% of those were observed once. The ten largest clones capture around 1.7% of the sample.

The input for sequencing was PBMCs, taken around atezolizumab (anti-PD-L1) treatment. This TCR derives from a man aged 55-75 years with urothelial cancer. Recombination joined TRBV9 with TRBJ1-2, with the D gene not clear enough to name. The nucleotides are TGTGCCAGCAGCGTAGGGAACAGTAACTATGGCTACACCTTC. Translation gives CASSVGNSNYGYTF.